One sample yielded the 15 T cell receptor beta chains listed below, sequenced in a study of beta chain features in type 1 diabetes. Sequenced material consisted of expressed TCRB transcripts (all of the isolated RNA was reverse transcribed). Here immunoSEQ multiplex PCR was the method, and the copy in TCRdb shows in-frame clones only, minus some. Here the sample spans under 950,000 clones, 15% to 20% being singletons. The sample comprised naive CD4+ T cells from blood. The receptors originated from a woman under 30 in good health.

This chain uses TRBV7-9 with TRBJ1-1, with 9 bases aligning to TRBD1. Trimming at V came to 5 bases and at J to 3 bases, leaving 4 bases not matched to a gene. CDR3 length: 14 residues. In germline, CDR1 is SEHNR, CDR2 FQNEAQ (reference sequence). The CDR3 here is CASSAGQGYTEAFF. CDR3 DNA: TGTGCCAGCAGCGCCGGACAGGGGTACACTGAAGCTTTCTTT.

This clone was observed a handful of times. This rearrangement joins TRBV5-1 to TRBJ1-4; D might be TRBD1 (5 bases). CDR3 length: 15 residues. The germline V and J ends were trimmed by 4 bases and 6 bases, with 16 bases remaining between them. CDR1 and CDR2 (germline): SGHRS, YFSETQ. CDR3 in amino acids: CASSPGSWGYEKLFF. CDR3 DNA sequence: TGCGCCAGCAGCCCGGGGTCTTGGGGGTATGAAAAACTGTTTTTT.

This clone was found a few times. The chain has TRBV6-6 and TRBJ2-1, with D unresolved. The germline V gene encodes CDR1 MNHNY and CDR2 SVGAGI (reference sequence). CDR3 length equals 11 residues. V shed 4 bases and J shed 5 bases, with 3 bases lying between them. The CDR3 sequence is CASSSNNEQFF. CDR3 DNA sequence: TGTGCCAGCAGTTCAAACAATGAGCAGTTCTTC.

This chain connects TRBV11-1 to TRBJ1-2, with 11 bases aligning to TRBD1. The CDR3 consists of 13 residues. Germline loops: CDR1 SGHAT, CDR2 FQDESV (reference sequence). Unmatched junction bases numbered 2, after V lost 3 bases and J lost 8 bases. The CDR3 protein is CASSLDRGRGYTF. The CDR3, as DNA: TGTGCCAGCAGCTTGGACAGGGGGCGAGGCTACACCTTC.

The CDR3 region is CASSQDTQGAYEQYF. In DNA, the CDR3 is TGCGCCAGCAGCCAAGATACACAGGGGGCGTACGAGCAGTACTTC. The chain combines TRBV4-3 with TRBJ2-5, with 9 bases matching TRBD1. The tail of the sequence fits TRBJ2-7 better, so the J call may be wrong. Germline assignment: CDR1 LGHNA and CDR2 YSLEER. The CDR3 has 15 amino acids.

The chain joins TRBV2 to TRBJ1-1; D is ambiguous. The V gene lost 3 bases and the J gene lost 5 bases, with 10 bases spanning the gap. This CDR3 spans 13 amino acids. Germline V gene data show CDR1 as SNHLY and CDR2 as FYNNEI. The DNA of the CDR3 is TGTGCCAGCAGTGATGGGAGGGCAACTGAAGCTTTCTTT. Its protein product is CASSDGRATEAFF. The whole variable domain, filled in from reference TRBV2 and TRBJ1-1, reads EPEVTQTPSHQVTQMGQEVILRCVPISNHLYFYWYRQILGQKVEFLVSFYNNEISEKSEIFDDQFSVERPDGSNFTLKIRSTKLEDSAMYFCASSDGRATEAFFGQGTRLTVV.

The J gene is TRBJ2-1, the V gene TRBV11-2; the match to TRBD1 covers 10 bases. The CDR3 totals 17 residues. Germline V gives CDR1 SGHAT, CDR2 FQNNGV. Trimming took 5 bases from V and 5 from J; bases not matched to a gene: 12. CDR3 region: CASSQHPAGTGDNEQFF. For the CDR3, the DNA is TGTGCCAGCAGCCAACACCCCGCCGGGACAGGGGACAATGAGCAGTTCTTC. Using reference TRBV11-2 and TRBJ2-1 for the parts outside the CDR3, the full variable domain is EAGVAQSPRYKIIEKRQSVAFWCNPISGHATLYWYQQILGQGPKLLIQFQNNGVVDDSQLPKDRFSAERLKGVDSTLKIQPAKLEDSAVYLCASSQHPAGTGDNEQFFGPGTRLTVL.

This clone has only a few counts. The chain employs TRBV19 and TRBJ1-2; the D is unclear. Germline CDR1 and CDR2: LNHDA and SQIVND (reference sequence). The CDR3 extends over 16 amino acids. The germline V and J ends were trimmed by 2 bases and 2 bases, with 15 bases remaining between them. The CDR3 DNA is TGTGCCAGTAGTATATCCGGCGGAGGTTTAAACTATGGCTACACCTTC. Protein: CASSISGGGLNYGYTF.

V and J are TRBV28 and TRBJ2-5; TRBD1 agrees at 8 bases. CDR1 MDHEN and CDR2 SYDVKM come from the germline V gene. The CDR3 runs to 14 residues. Trimming cost V 4 bases and J 2 bases; bases outside gene matches: 3. CDR3 sequence (DNA): TGTGCCAGCAGTTCCTGGACAGGGCAAGAGACCCAGTACTTC. It specifies CASSSWTGQETQYF.

This clone showed up just once. V gene TRBV29-1 combines with J gene TRBJ1-1, with unresolved D. There are 12 residues in the CDR3. Germline-derived CDR1 and CDR2 are SQVTM and ANQGSEA. Trimming left V 7 bases short and J 1 base short, with 10 bases between. The CDR3 spells CSAAWGNTEAFF. CDR3 sequence (DNA): TGCAGCGCCGCGTGGGGGAACACTGAAGCTTTCTTT.

The chain carries TRBV4-2 and TRBJ2-1; the D gene is possibly TRBD1 (6 bases). The CDR3 contains 16 residues. Germline V gene lookup returns CDR1 LGHNA and CDR2 YNFKEQ. V gave up 2 bases and J gave up 4 bases, with 15 bases separating them. CDR3 amino acids: CASSQPTSGQYNEQFF. The CDR3 DNA follows: TGTGCCAGCAGCCAACCGACGTCCGGACAGTACAATGAGCAGTTCTTC.

CDR3 DNA sequence: TGTGCCAGCAGCGCTACAGGGTCAGATACGCAGTATTTT. Translation gives CASSATGSDTQYF. This chain uses TRBV7-8 with TRBJ2-3; weak D call: TRBD1 (6 bases). V lost 5 bases to trimming and J lost 4 bases, with 10 bases between them. This CDR3 spans 13 amino acids. Germline CDR1 and CDR2: SGHVS and FQNEAQ.

The chain combines TRBV6-6 with TRBJ2-3; 8 bases fit TRBD2. Germline CDR1 is MNHNY and CDR2 is SVGAGI (reference sequence). This CDR3 has 16 amino acids. The junction had 9 bases not matched to a gene; V was cut back by 5 bases and J by 2 bases. The CDR3 sequence is CASSNGLAGVTDTQYF. In DNA form, the CDR3 reads TGTGCCAGCAGTAACGGACTAGCTGGAGTCACAGATACGCAGTATTTT.

This clone was found a few times. This chain joins TRBV6-6 and TRBJ2-4, with TRBD1 matching 8 bases. V trimming: 6 bases; J trimming: 1 base; junction bases outside the gene matches: 8. The CDR3 has 16 amino acids. The germline V gene has CDR1 MNHNY and CDR2 SVGAGI (reference sequence). The CDR3 loop is CASRKGQGLAKNIQYF. CDR3 coding DNA: TGTGCCAGCAGAAAAGGACAGGGTTTGGCCAAAAACATTCAGTACTTC.

This chain connects TRBV28 to TRBJ1-2; D unclear. Trimming took off 2 bases at V and 6 bases at J, with 7 bases between the two ends. Germline V gene sequence: CDR1 MDHEN, CDR2 SYDVKM. The CDR3 extends over 12 amino acids. CDR3 nucleotides: TGTGCCAGCAGTTTACCGGGGAATGGCTACACCTTC. Its protein is CASSLPGNGYTF.